The source of this TCR beta chain is a study of monozygotic twins with cystic fibrosis. Study-wide results and limits: Median Simpson clonality of 0.0095 suggested naive T cells predominated. No link emerged between shared CDR3 counts and age, concordance or severity. Nucleotide-identical clonotype sharing was significantly higher within monozygotic CF twin pairs than between unrelated CF individuals.

Measured with immunoSEQ multiplex PCR; TCRdb has only the in-frame clones, and not every one. The sample holds approximately 21,000 clones, around nine tenths seen once. To note about this clone: The antigen remains unidentified.

With 2 bases clipped from V and 4 bases from J, the junction kept 7 bases outside the gene matches. This CDR3 is built from 15 residues. Germline CDR1 reads ENHRY; CDR2 reads SYGVKD. Input material: blood. This clonotype originated in a woman younger than 45 with cystic fibrosis. The rearrangement links TRBV10-3 to TRBJ2-7; 8 bases are shared with TRBD1. DNA of the CDR3: TGTGCCATCAGTGAGGCCGGGACAGGATCTTACGAGCAGTACTTC. Amino acids: CAISEAGTGSYEQYF.